One TCR beta chain is described in this entry. Antigen specificity is unknown. Per individual sample, 100,000 or so TCR templates were assayed. Using immunoSEQ multiplex PCR, the repertoire was profiled, and TCRdb retains in-frame clones only, with some absent. This table holds about 55,000 clones, about 97% found once. These data are taken from a study of siplizumab effects on memory and regulatory T cells. Germline values: CDR1 SGHRS, CDR2 YFSETQ. This CDR3 has 14 amino acids. Trimming took 2 bases from V and 4 from J, leaving 12 bases between them. Findings of the study overall: The naive T cell population seemed more diverse than memory cells and seemed a major contributor to the alloresponse. Proliferating Tregs' suppressive function in siplizumab cultures went unconfirmed. Unstimulated subset assignment was obtained for only a minor fraction of alloreactive clones.

The receptor was derived from a human donor in good health. What was sequenced was naive CD4+ T cells sorted from blood. This chain connects TRBV5-1 to TRBJ2-5, with D unresolved. CDR3 sequence (DNA): TGCGCCAGCAGCTTAACCGGGCCGGCAGAGACCCAGTACTTC. Residues: CASSLTGPAETQYF.